This T cell receptor (beta chain) was captured in a study of Tregs in tolerant kidney transplant recipients. General observations from the study: For some patients, primers changed over time, blocking nucleotide-level comparison.

For this clone: Its antigen is not known. The sequence runs out 3 residues before the end of the CDR3; the remainder is reconstructed from the germline J gene.

The germline V gene encodes CDR1 LNHDA and CDR2 SQIVND (reference sequence). The ends lost 7 bases at V and 7 bases at J; junction bases unmatched: 8. The CDR3 runs to 14 residues. Profiled with immunoSEQ multiplex PCR; TCRdb holds only in-frame clones, not every one. The sample totals approximately 30,000 clones; its top ten clones hold around 14%. This sequence was found in a human donor who received a combined kidney and bone marrow transplant. Sequenced here: CD8+ T cells from blood, sampled before the transplant. The chain is built from TRBV19 and TRBJ2-1; 9 nucleotides match TRBD1. The covered CDR3 bases are TGTGCCAGTAACGCCGGGACAGGGTTGAATGAG. As protein: CASNAGTGLNE. The CDR3 reads in full as CASNAGTGLNEQFF.